The entry below describes one T cell receptor beta chain. Its antigen remains unidentified. The sample is drawn from a study of T cells in localized non-small cell lung cancer. Findings and limits, study-wide: Tumor samples were not multi-region, leaving intratumor heterogeneity unexcluded.

The CDR3 sequence is 15 residues long. CDR1 and CDR2 from the germline V gene are MNHNS and SASEGT. V shed 1 base and J 1 base; nucleotides not matched to a gene: 1. Only in-frame clones appear in the TCRdb table, and some are missing; sequencing was by immunoSEQ multiplex PCR. The table has some 2,500 clones, roughly 20% seen once. The chain joins TRBV6-1 to TRBJ2-3, with 8 bases matching TRBD1. The TCR sequence derives from a man between 40 and 70 years old with stage II lung adenocarcinoma. This sample comprised lung tumor tissue, obtained before any cancer treatment. CDR3 DNA: TGTGCCAGCAGTGAAGAGACAGGGGGCACAGATACGCAGTATTTT. Amino acids: CASSEETGGTDTQYF.